The clone carrying this TCR beta chain was found many times. Its antigen is undetermined. At one boundary the junction diverges from the germline segment, which might be a read error. The CDR3 totals 15 residues. Germline lookup yields CDR1 SEHNR and CDR2 FQNEAQ (reference sequence). TCRdb fed the 5' RACE reads into MiXCR, producing one record per CDR3 protein. This table has 500,000 to 700,000 distinct CDR3 sequences, under 8.5% appearing once. This specimen comes from a study of identical twins. Points from the study as a whole: Clonotypes of the beta chain that were abundant in cord blood carried fewer insertions (memory repertoires showed none).

The same data also contributed to another study, on yellow fever vaccine responses in identical twins.

The chain combines TRBV7-9 with TRBJ1-1, with 12 bases identical to TRBD1. The receptor's source is a woman aged 18-35 years in good health. Sequenced input: PBMCs. CDR3 sequence (DNA): TGCGCCAGCAGCTTGGGACAGGGGGCGAACACTGAAGCTTTCTTT. Translated: CASSLGQGANTEAFF.